A selection of T cell receptor beta chains follows, all from one sample in a study of cytomegalovirus exposure and HLA in healthy donors. Sequencing was performed with immunoSEQ multiplex PCR; in TCRdb, only in-frame clones are kept and a portion is missing. The sample contains some 200,000 clones, approximately 12% of which appear only once. Sequencing was performed on PBMCs. All receptors derive from a man between 45 and 60 years old in good health and CMV-seropositive. Both conserved end residues are part of each CDR3. D genes are given only for firm matches. Size tells how often a clone was seen (once, few, many) or the class of an expanded clone, and some rows leave it out.

TRBD1,few,TRBV5-1,TRBJ1-1,TGCGCCAGCAGCTTGGGGCCCCCTCGACAGGGAGTAACTGAAGCTTTCTTT,CASSLGPPRQGVTEAFF
NA,few,TRBV7-2,TRBJ1-1,TGTGCCAGCAGCCCTACGGGCACTGAAGCTTTCTTT,CASSPTGTEAFF
NA,few,TRBV28,TRBJ1-1,TGTGCCAGCAGTCCAACCACAGGGCCGAACACTGAAGCTTTCTTT,CASSPTTGPNTEAFF
TRBD1,NA,TRBV5-1,TRBJ1-3,TGCGCCAGCAGCTCAGGACAGGGAGAGCACACCATATATTTT,CASSSGQGEHTIYF
TRBD1,few,TRBV30,TRBJ1-1,TGTGCCTGGAGTTTCCGACAGGGCGCAGCTTTCTTT,CAWSFRQGAAFF
TRBD1,NA,TRBV18,TRBJ2-1,TGTGCCAGCTCAACGACAGGGGGGAATGAGCAGTTCTTC,CASSTTGGNEQFF
NA,NA,TRBV21-1,TRBJ2-1,TGTGCCAGCAGCAAATGGCGGGGGGGCATCGATGAGCAGTTCTTC,CASSKWRGGIDEQFF
NA,few,TRBV7-2,TRBJ1-2,TGTGCCAGCAGAGTATCACAGGGTGGGCATGGCTACACCTTC,CASRVSQGGHGYTF
NA,few,TRBV4-1,TRBJ2-7,TGCGCCAGCAGCCCTCTGACAGGACCTATTTACGAGCAGTACTTC,CASSPLTGPIYEQYF
NA,NA,TRBV4-3,TRBJ1-3,TGCGCCAGCAGCCAGATCCAGACAGTCTCTGGAAACACCATATATTTT,CASSQIQTVSGNTIYF
NA,NA,TRBV14,TRBJ1-3,TGTGCCAGCAGCCAAGTAACTGTATCTGGAAACACCATATATTTT,CASSQVTVSGNTIYF
NA,NA,TRBV19,TRBJ2-3,TGTGCCGCAGGGTTCGGCACAGATACGCAGTATTTT,CAAGFGTDTQYF
TRBD1,few,TRBV28,TRBJ1-1,TGTGCCAGCAGTTTAAGGCAGGGGGCCATGATGAACACTGAAGCTTTCTTT,CASSLRQGAMMNTEAFF
TRBD1,few,TRBV4-1,TRBJ1-4,TGCGCCAGCAGCCAAGGGGACAGGTTAACCGGAGGGGAAAAACTGTTTTTT,CASSQGDRLTGGEKLFF
TRBD1,few,TRBV5-4,TRBJ1-6,TGTGCCAGCAGCACGGACAGGGATTCACCCCTCCACTTT,CASSTDRDSPLHF
TRBD2,NA,TRBV11-1,TRBJ2-5,TGTGCCAGCAGTTCTAGCGGGGGTTTACAAGAGACCCAGTACTTC,CASSSSGGLQETQYF
NA,NA,TRBV10-3,TRBJ1-2,TGTGCCATCAGTGGGGTAGCAGGGGCCTATGGCTACACCTTC,CAISGVAGAYGYTF
NA,few,TRBV11-3,TRBJ2-7,TGTGCCAGCAGCCCGGCTGGACTGAGCCACGAGCAGTACTTC,CASSPAGLSHEQYF
NA,NA,TRBV7-6,TRBJ2-1,TGTGCCAGCAGTCGGAATCGGGGTGCGGGCAATGAGCAGTTCTTC,CASSRNRGAGNEQFF
NA,few,TRBV30,TRBJ2-2,TGTGCCTGCTGTCGCAGGATGAACACCGGGGAGCTGTTTTTT,CACCRRMNTGELFF
TRBD1,few,TRBV30,TRBJ1-5,TGTGCCTGGAGTGTAGGTACCGACAGGGGCAATCAGCCCCAGCATTTT,CAWSVGTDRGNQPQHF
NA,few,TRBV7-6,TRBJ2-1,TGTGCCAGCAGCTTACAGGGGCCCACACACAATGAGCAGTTCTTC,CASSLQGPTHNEQFF
TRBD1,NA,TRBV6-6,TRBJ1-1,TGTGCCAGCAGTTCGACAGGGGGGGGCACTGAAGCTTTCTTT,CASSSTGGGTEAFF
NA,NA,TRBV11-3,TRBJ1-4,TGTGCCAGCAGCTTAGGCCAGGGAAGAAAACTGTTTTTT,CASSLGQGRKLFF
TRBD1,NA,TRBV12-5,TRBJ2-2,TGTGCTAGTGGTCTCGGGACAGGGAACAGGGAGCTGTTTTTT,CASGLGTGNRELFF
TRBD1,few,TRBV19,TRBJ1-5,TGTGCCAGTAGTCGAGGCCGGGACAGGAATCAGCCCCAGCATTTT,CASSRGRDRNQPQHF
TRBD1,NA,TRBV27,TRBJ1-5,TGTGCCAGCAGGGTGACAGGGAGTAATCAGCCCCAGCATTTT,CASRVTGSNQPQHF
NA,few,TRBV6-5,TRBJ2-1,TGTGCCAGCACTACCTCCTACAATGAGCAGTTCTTC,CASTTSYNEQFF
TRBD1,few,TRBV7-6,TRBJ1-2,TGTGCCAGCAGCCCAGCGGGGGGACAGGCGGTGGAGTATGGCTACACCTTC,CASSPAGGQAVEYGYTF
NA,few,TRBV28,TRBJ1-4,TGTGCCAGCAGTGGTAATTGGGGGGAGGATGAAAAACTGTTTTTT,CASSGNWGEDEKLFF
TRBD1,few,TRBV4-3,TRBJ1-5,TGCGCCAGCAGCCGAGACAGGGAGGGAGTTCAGCCCCAGCATTTT,CASSRDREGVQPQHF
TRBD1,few,TRBV18,TRBJ2-2,TGTGCCAGCTCACCATCAGGGGGCGTCGGGGAGCTGTTTTTT,CASSPSGGVGELFF
NA,few,TRBV7-3,TRBJ2-5,TGTGCCAGCAGCTTGGGGAGGAGTGAGACCCAGTACTTC,CASSLGRSETQYF
NA,NA,TRBV18,TRBJ2-1,TGTGCCAGCTCAACAATTACGGGAAATGAGGCTGAGCAGTTCTTC,CASSTITGNEAEQFF
TRBD2,few,TRBV6-6,TRBJ2-5,TGTGCCAGTCATGGGCGGGGGGGCCGTATCGAGACCCAGTACTTC,CASHGRGGRIETQYF
NA,few,TRBV2,TRBJ1-1,TGTGCCAGCAGTGCCCAGGGCTGGGACACTGAAGCTTTCTTT,CASSAQGWDTEAFF
NA,NA,TRBV30,TRBJ1-5,TGTGCCTGGACCCAACAGGGTCAGCCCCAGAATTTT,CAWTQQGQPQNF
NA,NA,TRBV7-9,TRBJ1-1,TGTGCCAGCAGCTTAGAAGGAGACACTGAAGCTTTCTTT,CASSLEGDTEAFF
NA,few,TRBV6-1,TRBJ1-5,TGTGCCAGCAGTGACAGGGCGACAACGCATAGCAATCAGCCCCAGCATTTT,CASSDRATTHSNQPQHF
NA,NA,TRBV28,TRBJ2-5,TGTGCCAGTCGTGCCGGGTTCCAAGAGACCCAGTACTTC,CASRAGFQETQYF
NA,few,TRBV4-1,TRBJ2-7,TGCGCCAGCAGCCAAGGGAGGGGGGGAGCCTACGAGCAGTACTTC,CASSQGRGGAYEQYF
NA,NA,TRBV5-6,TRBJ1-3,TGTGCCAGCAACGACAGGAGCTCTGGAAACACCATATATTTT,CASNDRSSGNTIYF
NA,NA,TRBV7-2,TRBJ1-2,TGTGCCAGCAGCTTTCTCGCCGTCTCCCAGGCTGGCTACACCTTC,CASSFLAVSQAGYTF
NA,few,TRBV7-6,TRBJ1-5,TGTGCCAGCAGCTTAATGGCAGGGGATCAGCCCCAGCATTTT,CASSLMAGDQPQHF
TRBD1,few,TRBV9,TRBJ1-2,TGTGCCAGCAGCGTCGGGACAGAGCGTGGCTACACCTTC,CASSVGTERGYTF
NA,NA,TRBV19,TRBJ1-5,TGTGCCAGTAGCACAGGTTTGAATCAGCCCCAGCATTTT,CASSTGLNQPQHF
NA,NA,TRBV6-4,TRBJ1-2,TGTGCCAGCAGTGACTCGAAGGGCCCGGGGTATGGCTACACCTTC,CASSDSKGPGYGYTF
TRBD1,NA,TRBV11-3,TRBJ2-5,TGTGCCAGCAGCTCAGCGTGGACAGGGCAGGAGACCCAGTACTTC,CASSSAWTGQETQYF
TRBD1,many,TRBV7-9,TRBJ2-7,TGTGCCAGCAGCATTCGGACAGGGCTCAACGAGCAGTACTTC,CASSIRTGLNEQYF
NA,NA,TRBV4-2,TRBJ2-5,TGTGCCAGCAGCCAAGGTTCACTACTCCAAGAGACCCAGTACTTC,CASSQGSLLQETQYF
NA,NA,TRBV5-6,TRBJ1-5,TGTGCCAGCAGCTCCCTGACAGATAGCAATCAGCCCCAGCATTTT,CASSSLTDSNQPQHF
NA,few,TRBV4-3,TRBJ2-1,TGCGCCAGCAGCCAACTCAGTTACCCACACAATGAGCAGTTCTTC,CASSQLSYPHNEQFF
NA,NA,TRBV30,TRBJ1-5,TGTGCCTCGGGGGGGGGTCAGGGCAATCAGCCCCAGCATTTT,CASGGGQGNQPQHF
TRBD2,few,TRBV7-6,TRBJ2-1,TGTGCCAGCAGCTTATCGGCTAGCGGGGGTGTTGAGCAGTTCTTC,CASSLSASGGVEQFF
TRBD2,NA,TRBV9,TRBJ2-3,TGTGCCAGCAGCCCGACTAGCGGGGTGACCACAGATACGCAGTATTTT,CASSPTSGVTTDTQYF
NA,NA,TRBV7-8,TRBJ1-1,TGTGCCAGCAGCTGGACCCCGCGGGCTGAAGCTTTCTTT,CASSWTPRAEAFF
TRBD1,NA,TRBV14,TRBJ1-5,TGTGCCAGCAGCCAAGGAAGGGGACAGGGGAATCAGCCCCAGCATTTT,CASSQGRGQGNQPQHF
TRBD2,NA,TRBV6-6,TRBJ2-1,TGTGCCAGCAGGTTCCAAAGATCTGGACTAGCAGGGGAGCAGTTCTTC,CASRFQRSGLAGEQFF
NA,NA,TRBV5-8,TRBJ1-4,TGTGCCAGCAGGGGGAAGACAGGCCTTAATGAAAAACTGTTTTTT,CASRGKTGLNEKLFF